These T cell receptor beta chains were read from a single sample in a study of tumor and adjacent non-tumor tissue in lung cancer. TCRdb ran MiXCR on the multiplex PCR reads and lists one entry per CDR3 protein. The sample shows around 100,000 distinct CDR3 sequences, 55% to 65% of them seen only once. Source material: distant non-tumor lung tissue. The receptors here all came from a man under 40 with non-small cell lung cancer. The CDR3 runs from the conserved cysteine through the conserved F or W. D genes are given only for firm matches. Only some rows state a clone size, as once, few, many or a class for expanded clones.

D gene	CDR3 length	V gene	clone size	J gene	CDR3 DNA	CDR3 protein
.	15	TRBV11-3	.	TRBJ1-1	TGTACCAGTAGCATAGATAGCCTATCAGGCACTGAAGCTTTCTTT	CTSSIDSLSGTEAFF
.	13	TRBV6-5	.	TRBJ2-3	TGTGCCAGCACTGCGACGTGGGGGGATATGCAGTATTTT	CASTATWGDMQYF
TRBD1	15	TRBV6-6	.	TRBJ2-7	TGTGCCAACAGTTACACCGGGACAGGGATTTCCGAGCAGTACTTC	CANSYTGTGISEQYF
TRBD2	15	TRBV20-1	many	TRBJ2-3	TGCAGTGCTAGAGATGAGCGGGAGGGGACAGATACGCAGTATTTT	CSARDEREGTDTQYF
TRBD1	15	TRBV20-1	.	TRBJ2-2	TGCAGTGCGCGAGAACAGGGGGATCTCTCCGGGGAGCTGTTTTTT	CSAREQGDLSGELFF
TRBD1	14	TRBV20-1	few	TRBJ1-1	TGCAATGCTAGCTACGGGACAGGGAACACTGAAGCTTTCTTT	CNASYGTGNTEAFF
.	14	TRBV11-3	.	TRBJ1-6	TGTGCCAGCAACTTGTTCGGGTCGGATTCACCACTCCACTTT	CASNLFGSDSPLHF
TRBD2	12	TRBV20-1	.	TRBJ2-1	TGCGGTGTAGATAGCGGGTCCAGTGAGCAGTTCTTC	CGVDSGSSEQFF
TRBD2	13	TRBV11-2	.	TRBJ2-7	TGTGTCAACAGCTTAGCGGGAGACTACGAGCTGTACTTC	CVNSLAGDYELYF
TRBD2	15	TRBV11-2	.	TRBJ2-1	TGTGGCAGCAGCTTAATCCAAGCGGGGATTAATGAGCAGTTCTTC	CGSSLIQAGINEQFF
TRBD2	14	TRBV12-3/TRBV12-4	.	TRBJ2-1	TGTGCCAGCACCCTAGCGGGGAAATACAATGAGGAGTTCTTC	CASTLAGKYNEEFF
TRBD1	14	TRBV11-2	.	TRBJ1-1	TGTTCCAGCAGCATAGACAGGGAGAGCACTAAAGCTTTCTTT	CSSSIDRESTKAFF
.	15	TRBV12-3/TRBV12-4	.	TRBJ1-5	TGTGCCAAGAGTTTAGAAGGCCTGAGGGATCAGCCCCAGCATTTT	CAKSLEGLRDQPQHF
.	12	TRBV6-5	.	TRBJ2-7	TGTGTCAGCAGTCGGTCAGCTAACGAGCAGTACTTC	CVSSRSANEQYF